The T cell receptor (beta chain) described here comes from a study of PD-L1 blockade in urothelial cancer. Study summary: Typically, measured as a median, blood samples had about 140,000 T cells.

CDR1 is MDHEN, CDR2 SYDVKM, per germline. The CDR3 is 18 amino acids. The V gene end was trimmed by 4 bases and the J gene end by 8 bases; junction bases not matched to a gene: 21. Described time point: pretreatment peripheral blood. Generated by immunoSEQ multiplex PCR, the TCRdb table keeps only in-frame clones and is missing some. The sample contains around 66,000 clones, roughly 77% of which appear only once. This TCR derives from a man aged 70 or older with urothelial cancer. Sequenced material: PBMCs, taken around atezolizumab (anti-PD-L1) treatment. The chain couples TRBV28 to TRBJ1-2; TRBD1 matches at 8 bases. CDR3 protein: CASSSLPGTGERAIGYTF. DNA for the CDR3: TGTGCCAGCAGTTCCCTCCCCGGGACAGGAGAACGGGCGATCGGCTACACCTTC.